This TCR beta chain was sequenced during a study of CD8 T cells in Susac syndrome. Germline CDR1 reads LNHNV; CDR2 reads YYDKDF (reference sequence). The V end was cut by 5 bases, the J end by 5 bases, with 13 bases between. The CDR3 covers 14 residues. A quantity of roughly 0.5 to 1 ug RNA underwent reverse transcription using random hexamers. Amplification of TCR beta CDR3 used immunoSEQ multiplex PCR across 54 Vbeta and 13 Jbeta. One entry per CDR3 protein, called by TCRdb with MiXCR from the immunoSEQ multiplex PCR reads. The sample has 180,000 or so distinct CDR3 sequences, around 94% seen once; the top ten hold over 0.12%. CD8+ and CD4+ T cells were negatively isolated; TEMRA cells were FACS-enriched.

This receptor was obtained from a human donor in good health. The V gene is TRBV15, the J gene TRBJ1-5, with a weak D call TRBD1 (6 bases). Sequencing was carried out using CD4+ T cells from PBMCs. The CDR3 reads CATSAGRGDQPQHF. CDR3 in DNA: TGTGCCACCAGCGCTGGCAGGGGAGATCAGCCCCAGCATTTT.